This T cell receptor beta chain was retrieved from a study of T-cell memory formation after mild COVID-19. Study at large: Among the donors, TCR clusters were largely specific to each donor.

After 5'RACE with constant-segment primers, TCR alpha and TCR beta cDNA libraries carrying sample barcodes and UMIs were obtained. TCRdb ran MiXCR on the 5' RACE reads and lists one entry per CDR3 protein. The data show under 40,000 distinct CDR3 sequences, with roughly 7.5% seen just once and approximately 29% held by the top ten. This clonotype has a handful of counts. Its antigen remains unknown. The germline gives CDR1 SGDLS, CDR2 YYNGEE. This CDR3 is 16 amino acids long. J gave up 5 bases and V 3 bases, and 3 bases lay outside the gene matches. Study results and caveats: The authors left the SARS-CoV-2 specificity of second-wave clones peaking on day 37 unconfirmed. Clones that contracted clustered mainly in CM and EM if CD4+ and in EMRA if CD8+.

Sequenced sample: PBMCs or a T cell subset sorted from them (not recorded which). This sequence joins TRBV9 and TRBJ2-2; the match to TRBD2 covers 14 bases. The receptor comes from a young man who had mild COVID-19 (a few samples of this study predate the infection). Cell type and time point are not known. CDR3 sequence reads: CASSGLAGGGTGELFF. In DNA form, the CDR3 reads TGTGCCAGCAGCGGACTAGCGGGAGGGGGAACCGGGGAGCTGTTTTTT.